A single sample is the source of the 16 T cell receptor beta chains below, sequenced in a study of control samples from healthy donors and cancer patients. TCRdb keeps only in-frame clones here, not all; method: immunoSEQ multiplex PCR. The repertoire has roughly 120,000 clones, roughly nine tenths of them found once; the top ten carry 4.4%. What was sequenced was blood. The receptors here all came from a human donor in good health. The donor label of this sample is uncertain.

The chain recombines TRBV11-2 with TRBJ2-3; D gene uncertain. The V gene's germline CDR1 is SGHAT and CDR2 FQNNGV. V dropped 6 bases and J dropped 0 bases, with 7 bases sitting between them. The CDR3 covers 13 residues. The CDR3 is CASRASSTDTQYF. CDR3 sequence (DNA): TGTGCCAGCAGGGCTTCTAGCACAGATACGCAGTATTTT. The entire variable domain, with the rest obtained from reference TRBV11-2 and TRBJ2-3, is as follows: EAGVAQSPRYKIIEKRQSVAFWCNPISGHATLYWYQQILGQGPKLLIQFQNNGVVDDSQLPKDRFSAERLKGVDSTLKIQPAKLEDSAVYLCASRASSTDTQYFGPGTRLTVL.

This chain links TRBV6-5 with TRBJ1-5; 8 bases match TRBD1. The CDR3 consists of 15 residues. Germline V lookup: CDR1 MNHEY, CDR2 SVGAGI. The ends lost 0 bases at V and 7 bases at J; junction bases unmatched: 5. CDR3 protein: CASSYSGQGGQPQHF. Written as DNA, the CDR3 is TGTGCCAGCAGTTACTCAGGACAGGGAGGACAGCCCCAGCATTTT.

The rearrangement joins TRBV27 to TRBJ1-1; no definite D call. CDR1 is MNHEY and CDR2 is SMNVEV in the germline V gene (reference sequence). Trimming removed 4 bases at V and 2 bases at J, with 14 bases between. The CDR3 contains 15 residues. CDR3 protein: CASSSRRPPNTEAFF. The CDR3, as DNA: TGTGCCAGCAGTTCCCGACGGCCCCCAAACACTGAAGCTTTCTTT.

The chain uses TRBV5-4 and TRBJ1-2; possible D gene TRBD1, 5 bases. Trimming stripped 0 bases from V and 2 bases from J, with 11 bases between. Germline lookup yields CDR1 SGHNT and CDR2 YYREEE (reference sequence). CDR3 length: 15 residues. For the CDR3, the DNA is TGTGCCAGCAGCTTGGATGGGGGTGGGAACTATGGCTACACCTTC. Protein sequence: CASSLDGGGNYGYTF. The variable domain in full, completed from reference TRBV5-4 and TRBJ1-2, reads ETGVTQSPTHLIKTRGQQVTLRCSSQSGHNTVSWYQQALGQGPQFIFQYYREEENGRGNFPPRFSGLQFPNYSSELNVNALELDDSALYLCASSLDGGGNYGYTFGSGTRLTVV.

This clone was observed a few times. This chain joins TRBV2 and TRBJ1-1; D is ambiguous. Germline assignment: CDR1 SNHLY and CDR2 FYNNEI. This CDR3 has 13 amino acids. Trimming removed 5 bases at V and 5 bases at J, with 12 bases between. This CDR3 reads CASSSAGGTEAFF. The DNA for the CDR3 is TGTGCCAGCAGTTCCGCGGGAGGGACTGAAGCTTTCTTT.

The chain recombines TRBV7-2 with TRBJ2-1; TRBD2 agrees at 9 bases. The CDR3 length is 13 residues. The ends lost 2 bases at V and 10 bases at J; junction bases unmatched: 3. CDR1 is SGHTA and CDR2 is FQGNSA in the germline V gene. This CDR3 reads CASSLLAGTEQFF. The CDR3 DNA reads TGTGCCAGCAGCTTACTAGCGGGGACCGAGCAGTTCTTC.

On this clone itself: Additional DNA sequences in this sample encode the identical CDR3. The chain employs TRBV6-5 and TRBJ2-7; D is undetermined. V was clipped by 5 bases and J by 1 base, with 12 bases between them. This CDR3 has 14 amino acids. From germline, CDR1 is MNHEY and CDR2 SVGAGI. The CDR3 here is CASSPSHESYEQYV. CDR3 DNA sequence: TGTGCCAGCAGTCCCTCCCACGAGTCCTACGAGCAGTACGTC.

The chain joins TRBV15 to TRBJ1-5, with TRBD1 identical over 8 bases. CDR1 and CDR2 (germline): LNHNV, YYDKDF (reference sequence). This CDR3 region has 17 residues. V trimming: 2 bases; J trimming: 5 bases; junction bases outside the gene matches: 11. CDR3 sequence reads: CATSRMSTGAGYQPQHF. The CDR3 bases are TGTGCCACCAGCAGAATGTCGACAGGGGCGGGATATCAGCCCCAGCATTTT.

This clone was picked up one time. The CDR3 loop is CASSISRVRSNEQFF. The DNA of the CDR3 is TGTGCCAGTAGTATAAGCAGGGTGCGCTCCAATGAGCAGTTCTTC. J is TRBJ2-1 and V is TRBV19; tentative D call: TRBD1 (5 bases). The CDR3 has 15 residues. From germline, CDR1 is LNHDA and CDR2 SQIVND (reference sequence). Deletions cut 2 bases from V and 6 bases from J, with 14 bases between.

The rearrangement links TRBV6-4 to TRBJ2-2; D call uncertain. The CDR3 length is 15 residues. Trimming pared 4 bases from V and 3 bases from J, leaving 12 bases between. The germline V gene has CDR1 MRHNA and CDR2 SNTAGT. For the CDR3, the DNA is TGTGCCAGCAGTGTTAATGAACGGGACACCGGGGAGCTGTTTTTT. It translates to CASSVNERDTGELFF.

The gene calls are TRBV7-8 and TRBJ2-2; D unresolved. The CDR3 sequence is 16 residues long. V was pared by 3 bases and J by 0 bases, with 11 bases between. Per germline, CDR1 SGHVS and CDR2 FQNEAQ. The CDR3, as DNA: TGTGCCAGCAGCTTTGTCGTTAGGGCGAACACCGGGGAGCTGTTTTTT. This gives the protein CASSFVVRANTGELFF. The variable domain in full, with the rest retrieved from reference TRBV7-8 and TRBJ2-2, is GAGVSQSPRYKVAKRGQDVALRCDPISGHVSLFWYQQALGQGPEFLTYFQNEAQLDKSGLPSDRFFAERPEGSVSTLKIQRTQQEDSAVYLCASSFVVRANTGELFFGEGSRLTVL.

The genes are TRBV5-8 and TRBJ1-3, with D uncertain. Germline values: CDR1 SGHTS, CDR2 YDEGEE. Trimming pared 4 bases from V and 1 base from J, leaving 12 bases between. The length of the CDR3 is 15 residues. The CDR3 nucleotides read TGTGCCAGCAGCAAGGACGGGAAGTCTGGAAACACCATATATTTT. Amino acids: CASSKDGKSGNTIYF.

The chain is built from TRBV30 and TRBJ1-6, with 8 bases that match TRBD1. Germline V gene data show CDR1 as GTSNPN and CDR2 as SVGIG (reference sequence). The CDR3 runs 13 residues. The V and J ends lost 3 bases and 7 bases, in that order; junction bases with no gene match: 2. CDR3 in DNA: TGTGCCTGGAGCGGACAGGGAAATTCACCCCTCCACTTT. It is translated as CAWSGQGNSPLHF.

CDR3 DNA sequence: TGTGCCAGCAGTGAAGTTTGGGGCGAGGCCAATCAGCCCCAGCATTTT. It encodes CASSEVWGEANQPQHF. The chain carries TRBV6-1 and TRBJ1-5, with D tentatively TRBD1 (5 bases). The CDR3 is 16 residues long. V lost 1 base, J lost 3 bases, and 13 bases lay in between. CDR1 is MNHNS, CDR2 SASEGT, per germline.

V usage is TRBV29-1 and J usage is TRBJ1-2; no reliable D call. The CDR3 extends over 10 amino acids. From germline, CDR1 is SQVTM and CDR2 ANQGSEA. V was clipped by 8 bases and J by 1 base, with 5 bases between them. The CDR3 region has the DNA TGCAGCATCCTTAACTATGGCTACACCTTC. It encodes CSILNYGYTF.

The chain links TRBV7-2 to TRBJ1-1, with TRBD1 as a possible D gene (5 bases). The V end was cut by 0 bases, the J end by 5 bases, with 7 bases between. The CDR3 is made up of 13 amino acids. Germline CDR1 reads SGHTA; CDR2 reads FQGNSA. The CDR3 DNA is TGTGCCAGCAGCTTAGCAGGGGATACTGAAGCTTTCTTT. Protein sequence: CASSLAGDTEAFF.